Each of the 32 T cell receptor beta chains below was sequenced from the same sample in a study of OX40 agonist ivuxolimab in advanced cancers. Profiling relied on immunoSEQ multiplex PCR, and the TCRdb table lists in-frame clones only, not all of them. Here the sample spans about 62,000 clones, around 79% being singletons. Sample: CD4+ or CD8+ T cells sorted from blood, taken in a trial of the OX40 agonist ivuxolimab. The receptors here all came from an adult with an advanced solid tumor such as melanoma, head and neck, liver or kidney cancer.

This chain links TRBV11-2 with TRBJ2-3, with TRBD1 as a possible D gene (5 bases). The CDR3 is 15 residues long. Per germline, CDR1 SGHAT and CDR2 FQNNGV. The ends were cut back, 7 bases at V and 4 bases at J, with 18 bases in the middle. CDR3 DNA: TGTGCCAGCATCCCCCCCCGGCAGGGTGCAGATACGCAGTATTTT. This encodes CASIPPRQGADTQYF.

This rearrangement joins TRBV18 to TRBJ1-2; D gene unclear. The germline V gene encodes CDR1 KGHSH and CDR2 LQKENI. Trimming left V 3 bases short and J 3 bases short, with 11 bases between. The CDR3 contains 14 residues. The DNA for the CDR3 is TGTGCCAGCTCACCTCAACAGCGGGACTATGGCTACACCTTC. This translates into CASSPQQRDYGYTF.

This chain connects TRBV27 to TRBJ1-1; no clear D. Trimming shortened V by 1 base and J by 2 bases, and 8 bases separated the two germline ends. CDR1 and CDR2 (germline): MNHEY, SMNVEV (reference sequence). The CDR3 runs 14 residues. CDR3 residues: CASSLYRENTEAFF. The DNA for the CDR3 is TGTGCCAGCAGTTTATACCGGGAAAACACTGAAGCTTTCTTT.

V usage is TRBV4-3 and J usage is TRBJ2-3, with TRBD2 matching 7 bases. The V and J ends lost 3 bases and 4 bases, in that order; junction bases with no gene match: 7. Germline CDR1 and CDR2: LGHNA and YSLEER. There are 15 residues in the CDR3. The CDR3 bases are TGCGCCAGCAGCCATGATAATGGACTAGCAGATACGCAGTATTTT. This codes for CASSHDNGLADTQYF.

This chain connects TRBV19 to TRBJ2-1; 7 bases agree with TRBD1. The CDR3 is made up of 16 amino acids. Looked up from germline, CDR1 is LNHDA and CDR2 is SQIVND (reference sequence). With 4 bases clipped from V and 6 bases from J, the junction kept 12 bases outside the gene matches. The CDR3 DNA reads TGTGCCAGTAGTACACTCCCGGGACAGAAAATCAATGAGCAGTTCTTC. This gives the protein CASSTLPGQKINEQFF.

The V call is TRBV10-3, the J call TRBJ2-7; no clear D. The CDR3 covers 12 residues. The V gene's germline CDR1 is ENHRY and CDR2 SYGVKD. V was trimmed by 4 bases and J by 3 bases, leaving 7 bases between them. The CDR3 protein is CAISVDGYEQYF. CDR3 nucleotides: TGTGCCATCAGTGTGGACGGCTACGAGCAGTACTTC.

V gene TRBV15 combines with J gene TRBJ2-2; TRBD2 aligns across 10 bases. CDR1 LNHNV and CDR2 YYDKDF come from the germline V gene (reference sequence). Unmatched junction bases numbered 9, after V lost 0 bases and J lost 5 bases. This CDR3 has 18 amino acids. Here the CDR3 DNA reads TGTGCCACCAGCAGAGATAATAATGTAGCGGGGGGAACCGGGGAGCTGTTTTTT. Translated, it gives CATSRDNNVAGGTGELFF.

This chain joins TRBV9 and TRBJ2-5; 9 bases agree with TRBD1. This CDR3 region has 15 residues. The junction had 6 bases not matched to a gene; V was cut back by 1 base and J by 5 bases. The germline V gene has CDR1 SGDLS and CDR2 YYNGEE. The chain's CDR3 is CASSVTGQGSETQYF. CDR3 in DNA: TGTGCCAGCAGCGTAACGGGACAGGGTTCGGAGACCCAGTACTTC.

The chain joins TRBV7-2 to TRBJ1-1; D not resolved. CDR1 and CDR2 from the germline V gene are SGHTA and FQGNSA. The germline V and J ends were trimmed by 2 bases and 3 bases, with 7 bases remaining between them. The length of the CDR3 is 13 residues. CDR3 DNA: TGTGCCAGCAGCTTAACGGGGTACACTGAAGCTTTCTTT. As protein: CASSLTGYTEAFF.

V usage is TRBV9 and J usage is TRBJ2-3; tentative D call: TRBD2 (6 bases). Per germline, CDR1 SGDLS and CDR2 YYNGEE. The V and J ends lost 0 bases and 0 bases respectively, with 11 bases between them. The CDR3 is made up of 16 amino acids. CDR3 loop: CASSVAREPSTDTQYF. In DNA, the CDR3 is TGTGCCAGCAGCGTAGCACGGGAGCCTAGCACAGATACGCAGTATTTT.

This clone has only one observation. The rearrangement joins TRBV2 to TRBJ2-1, with 7 bases fitting TRBD2. The ends lost 3 bases at V and 0 bases at J; junction bases unmatched: 2. This CDR3 contains 15 residues. The germline gives CDR1 SNHLY, CDR2 FYNNEI. The CDR3 nucleotides read TGTGCCAGCAGTGACCCGGGGGGCTCCTACAATGAGCAGTTCTTC. Residues: CASSDPGGSYNEQFF.

This rearrangement joins TRBV10-3 to TRBJ1-1; the D is unclear. V lost 2 bases and J lost 1, with 8 bases in between. CDR1 and CDR2 (germline): ENHRY, SYGVKD. The CDR3 sequence is 14 residues long. The CDR3 region is CAISEGTENTEAFF. The CDR3 coding sequence is TGTGCCATCAGTGAGGGTACCGAGAACACTGAAGCTTTCTTT.

This chain uses TRBV7-2 with TRBJ2-2; D unresolved. CDR3 length: 14 amino acids. V lost 5 bases and J 4 bases, leaving 11 bases between the germline ends. Germline CDR1 is SGHTA and CDR2 is FQGNSA. Written as DNA, the CDR3 is TGTGCCAGCAGCCGCCGTGGTTTCACCGGGGAGCTGTTTTTT. Amino acids: CASSRRGFTGELFF.

This chain links TRBV6-6 with TRBJ2-1, with 12 nucleotides matching TRBD2. Per germline, CDR1 MNHNY and CDR2 SVGAGI (reference sequence). The CDR3 length is 16 residues. V lost 1 base and J lost 8; bases outside the gene matches: 6. CDR3 sequence (DNA): TGTGCCAGCAGTTACTACCGACTAGCGGGAGAGGATGAGCAGTTCTTC. Translated, it gives CASSYYRLAGEDEQFF.

V and J are TRBV13 and TRBJ1-1; no clear D gene. Trimming took off 2 bases at V and 2 bases at J, with 3 bases between the two ends. Germline V gene lookup returns CDR1 PRHDT and CDR2 FYEKMQ (reference sequence). There are 12 residues in the CDR3. The CDR3 nucleotides read TGTGCCAGCAGCTTACCCAACACTGAAGCTTTCTTT. As protein: CASSLPNTEAFF. Drawing the rest from reference TRBV13 and TRBJ1-1, the complete variable domain is AAGVIQSPRHLIKEKRETATLKCYPIPRHDTVYWYQQGPGQDPQFLISFYEKMQSDKGSIPDRFSAQQFSDYHSELNMSSLELGDSALYFCASSLPNTEAFFGQGTRLTVV.

The chain carries TRBV6-5 and TRBJ1-1, with unresolved D. Trimming stripped 2 bases from V and 0 bases from J, with 7 bases between. The germline V gene has CDR1 MNHEY and CDR2 SVGAGI. This CDR3 is 14 amino acids long. The CDR3 reads CASSYNTMNTEAFF. The CDR3 nucleotides are TGTGCCAGCAGTTACAATACAATGAACACTGAAGCTTTCTTT.

This sequence joins TRBV20-1 and TRBJ2-3, with D unresolved. CDR3 length: 11 residues. Germline V gene data show CDR1 as DFQATT and CDR2 as SNEGSKA (reference sequence). Trimming took 6 bases from V and 4 from J, leaving 8 bases between them. The chain's CDR3 is CSATTSDTQYF. The CDR3 DNA follows: TGCAGTGCCACAACTTCAGATACGCAGTATTTT.

This clone has more than one count but fewer than ten. This CDR3 is CATGTGKNQPQHF. The CDR3 DNA follows: TGTGCCACAGGGACAGGGAAGAATCAGCCCCAGCATTTT. The V and J genes are TRBV6-5 and TRBJ1-5, with 9 bases identical to TRBD1. The ends lost 10 bases at V and 4 bases at J; junction bases unmatched: 5. Germline loops: CDR1 MNHEY, CDR2 SVGAGI. The CDR3 has 13 residues.

This chain joins TRBV25-1 and TRBJ1-1, with 7 bases aligning to TRBD1. The CDR3 sequence is 15 residues long. The germline gives CDR1 MGHDK, CDR2 SYGVNS. Trimming removed 5 bases from V and 3 bases from J; junction bases left unmatched: 9. For the CDR3, the DNA is TGTGCCAGCAGTCCAGATGACAGGGTGGACACTGAAGCTTTCTTT. This gives the protein CASSPDDRVDTEAFF.

The chain combines TRBV4-3 with TRBJ2-6; either TRBD1 or TRBD2 may fit D (6 bases each). V dropped 1 base and J dropped 4 bases, with 11 bases sitting between them. The CDR3 has 16 amino acids. The germline gives CDR1 LGHNA, CDR2 YSLEER. The CDR3 nucleotides are TGCGCCAGCAGCCAAGTGGGGGGCTCCGGGGCCAACGTCCTGACTTTC. It encodes CASSQVGGSGANVLTF.

This clone has just one count. The V and J genes are TRBV19 and TRBJ1-1, with 7 bases lining up with TRBD1. The CDR3 totals 14 residues. Germline CDR1 reads LNHDA; CDR2 reads SQIVND (reference sequence). Unmatched junction bases numbered 8, after V lost 4 bases and J lost 6 bases. CDR3 DNA: TGTGCCAGTAGTACACAGGGGATACAAGCTGAAGCTTTCTTT. Encoded protein: CASSTQGIQAEAFF.

V gene TRBV19 combines with J gene TRBJ1-1; 7 nucleotides align to TRBD1. The CDR3 is made up of 16 amino acids. The germline gives CDR1 LNHDA, CDR2 SQIVND (reference sequence). The V gene end was trimmed by 3 bases and the J gene end by 0 bases; junction bases not matched to a gene: 7. DNA of the CDR3: TGTGCCAGTAGTATGAGGGGGACAGTCTTGAACACTGAAGCTTTCTTT. This translates into CASSMRGTVLNTEAFF.

The V and J genes are TRBV12-5 and TRBJ1-4; a possible D gene is TRBD1 (5 bases). The CDR3 has 14 amino acids. The ends were cut back, 5 bases at V and 10 bases at J, with 17 bases in the middle. Germline CDR1 and CDR2: LGHNT and FRNRAP. The CDR3 protein is CASGPDTVQGKLFF. CDR3 in DNA: TGTGCTAGTGGTCCGGACACGGTCCAGGGAAAACTGTTTTTT. Based on the CDR3 plus reference TRBV12-5 and TRBJ1-4, the full variable domain is DARVTQTPRHKVTEMGQEVTMRCQPILGHNTVFWYRQTMMQGLELLAYFRNRAPLDDSGMPKDRFSAEMPDATLATLKIQPSEPRDSAVYFCASGPDTVQGKLFFGSGTQLSVL.

The chain couples TRBV6-1 to TRBJ2-7; D perhaps matches TRBD2 (6 bases). The CDR3 runs to 12 residues. Germline CDR1 is MNHNS and CDR2 is SASEGT. V was cut by 1 base and J by 9 bases, with 10 bases left in between. The CDR3 is CASSEEFGGQYF. Written as DNA, the CDR3 is TGTGCCAGCAGTGAAGAGTTCGGGGGGCAGTACTTC.

The chain joins TRBV28 to TRBJ1-5; the match to TRBD1 covers 9 bases. With 7 bases clipped from V and 1 base from J, the junction kept 8 bases outside the gene matches. Germline lookup yields CDR1 MDHEN and CDR2 SYDVKM. The CDR3 totals 16 residues. The CDR3 region has the DNA TGTGCCAGCACCCCGGCGGGGACAGGGAGCAATCAGCCCCAGCATTTT. Its protein is CASTPAGTGSNQPQHF.

This clone was seen once. This rearrangement joins TRBV6-5 to TRBJ2-2; 8 bases are shared with TRBD1. V lost 5 bases and J lost 6; bases outside the gene matches: 2. The CDR3 spans 13 residues. Germline lookup yields CDR1 MNHEY and CDR2 SVGAGI. CDR3 region: CASSLQGAGELFF. The DNA for the CDR3 is TGTGCCAGCAGTCTACAGGGGGCCGGGGAGCTGTTTTTT.

The count of this clone is one. The V call is TRBV21-1, the J call TRBJ2-5; the table's D gene call, TRBD2, was not cross checked with the DNA. TRBV21-1 is labeled a pseudogene. The CDR3 has 18 residues. The CDR3 region is CASSARTGTSGFQETQYF. CDR3 nucleotides: TGTGCCAGCAGCGCCCGAACCGGGACTAGCGGGTTCCAAGAGACCCAGTACTTC.

Comments on this clone: A junction end diverges from the germline sequence, so it may reflect a read error. The chain joins TRBV28 to TRBJ1-4; no firm D call. CDR1 is MDHEN and CDR2 is SYDVKM in the germline V gene. The CDR3 loop spans 13 amino acids. Here the CDR3 reads CASSSPPEEKLSF. The DNA of the CDR3 is TGTGCCAGCAGTTCCCCCCCGGAGGAAAAACTCTCTTTT.

CDR3 bases: TGTGCCAGCAGCTTGAAGGAGAGGCCGCTCTATGGCTACACCTTC. Translated: CASSLKERPLYGYTF. The rearrangement uses TRBV5-6 and TRBJ1-2; no reliable D call. V dropped 1 base and J dropped 4 bases, with 14 bases sitting between them. The CDR3 is 15 amino acids. CDR1 is SGHDT, CDR2 YYEEEE, per germline. The full variable domain, with the rest looked up from reference TRBV5-6 and TRBJ1-2, is DAGVTQSPTHLIKTRGQQVTLRCSPKSGHDTVSWYQQALGQGPQFIFQYYEEEERQRGNFPDRFSGHQFPNYSSELNVNALLLGDSALYLCASSLKERPLYGYTFGSGTRLTVV.

This rearrangement joins TRBV6-5 to TRBJ2-5; no firm D call. The CDR3 runs to 13 residues. Per germline, CDR1 MNHEY and CDR2 SVGAGI. V was trimmed by 7 bases and J by 5 bases, leaving 14 bases between them. CDR3 protein: CASNHLPRETQYF. The CDR3 DNA sequence: TGTGCCAGCAACCATTTACCGCGGGAGACCCAGTACTTC.

The chain recombines TRBV15 with TRBJ2-5; the D call may be TRBD1 or TRBD2 (6 bases each). Per the germline V gene, CDR1 is LNHNV and CDR2 is YYDKDF (reference sequence). This CDR3 spans 16 amino acids. Trimming took off 3 bases at V and 6 bases at J, with 20 bases between the two ends. The CDR3 loop reads CATSSRTLRGGKTQYF. The DNA of the CDR3 is TGTGCCACCAGCAGCCGGACCCTTAGAGGGGGGAAGACCCAGTACTTC. Looking up the rest from reference TRBV15 and TRBJ2-5 gives the full variable domain: DAMVIQNPRYQVTQFGKPVTLSCSQTLNHNVMYWYQQKSSQAPKLLFHYYDKDFNNEADTPDNFQSRRPNTSFCFLDIRSPGLGDTAMYLCATSSRTLRGGKTQYFGPGTRLLVL.

V is TRBV7-3 and J is TRBJ1-1; the D gene is possibly TRBD1 (5 bases). This CDR3 is built from 13 residues. Trimming removed 5 bases from V and 3 bases from J, with 10 bases in between. Germline V gene lookup returns CDR1 SGHTA and CDR2 FQGTGA. This chain's CDR3 is CASSGDSYTEAFF. The CDR3 DNA follows: TGTGCCAGCAGCGGTGACAGCTACACTGAAGCTTTCTTT.